Presented here are 32 T cell receptor beta chains from one specimen sequenced in a study of blood T cell repertoires in COVID-19. Sequencing was performed with immunoSEQ multiplex PCR; in TCRdb, only in-frame clones are kept and a portion is missing. The sample records roughly 50,000 clones, about 89% being singletons. The sequencing sample was made of peripheral blood. The receptors were gathered from a woman aged 60-70 years with active COVID-19.

The V and J genes are TRBV5-4 and TRBJ2-2; D is unclear. The CDR3 totals 14 residues. Germline V CDR1 and CDR2: SGHNT, YYREEE (reference sequence). Trimming pared 4 bases from V and 1 base from J, leaving 8 bases between. CDR3 sequence reads: CASSLTGNTGELFF. CDR3 sequence (DNA): TGTGCCAGCAGCCTCACCGGGAACACCGGGGAGCTGTTTTTT.

The chain is built from TRBV27 and TRBJ1-5; D unresolved. Trimming pared 2 bases from V and 6 bases from J, leaving 11 bases between. The CDR3 loop spans 14 amino acids. Per germline, CDR1 MNHEY and CDR2 SMNVEV (reference sequence). The CDR3 region is CASSLLGGSQPQHF. The DNA for the CDR3 is TGTGCCAGCAGTTTACTCGGAGGTTCTCAGCCCCAGCATTTT.

The rearrangement uses TRBV11-3 and TRBJ2-2; possible D gene TRBD2, 6 bases. V was shortened by 2 bases and J by 2 bases, with 12 bases between the two germline ends. From germline, CDR1 is SGHNT and CDR2 YENEEA. This CDR3 has 16 amino acids. CDR3: CASSLSGSGNTGELFF. The CDR3, as DNA: TGTGCCAGCAGCTTATCGGGTAGCGGTAACACCGGGGAGCTGTTTTTT.

The V gene is TRBV15, the J gene TRBJ2-2; D may be TRBD2 (6 bases). V was pared by 3 bases and J by 5 bases, with 13 bases between. Germline V gene data show CDR1 as LNHNV and CDR2 as YYDKDF (reference sequence). This CDR3 comprises 15 residues. The CDR3 reads CATSSEGLQTGELFF. The DNA for the CDR3 is TGTGCCACCAGCAGCGAGGGACTTCAGACCGGGGAGCTGTTTTTT.

In its sample, this clone was seen once. J is TRBJ1-4 and V is TRBV30, with D possibly being TRBD1 (6 bases). This CDR3 has 14 residues. V was clipped by 3 bases and J by 0 bases, with 8 bases between them. Germline-derived CDR1 and CDR2 are GTSNPN and SVGIG (reference sequence). CDR3 region: CAWSSGATNEKLFF. CDR3 DNA: TGTGCCTGGAGCTCAGGGGCAACTAATGAAAAACTGTTTTTT.

This chain joins TRBV7-2 and TRBJ1-1, with no clear D. Looked up from germline, CDR1 is SGHTA and CDR2 is FQGNSA. Trimming took 2 bases from V and 0 from J, leaving 16 bases between them. The CDR3 sequence is 17 residues long. CDR3 in DNA: TGTGCCAGCAGCTTACTCCAGTGGCGGAGGATGAACACTGAAGCTTTCTTT. This sequence encodes CASSLLQWRRMNTEAFF.

This rearrangement joins TRBV9 to TRBJ2-3, with D possibly being TRBD1 (6 bases). CDR3 length equals 14 residues. V shed 0 bases and J shed 5 bases, with 10 bases lying between them. Per germline, CDR1 SGDLS and CDR2 YYNGEE. The DNA of the CDR3 is TGTGCCAGCAGCGTAGAGGGGGTCGGAGATACGCAGTATTTT. The encoded protein is CASSVEGVGDTQYF.

The gene calls are TRBV5-1 and TRBJ2-7; D unclear. This CDR3 is 13 amino acids long. The germline V and J ends were trimmed by 5 bases and 5 bases, with 14 bases remaining between them. Per germline, CDR1 SGHRS and CDR2 YFSETQ. The CDR3 protein is CASRVDTVNEQYF. Here the CDR3 DNA reads TGCGCCAGCAGGGTTGACACCGTCAACGAGCAGTACTTC.

The chain combines TRBV19 with TRBJ1-4, with TRBD1 matching over 7 bases. Germline V gene sequence: CDR1 LNHDA, CDR2 SQIVND (reference sequence). The CDR3 is 14 amino acids. Trimming took 6 bases from V and 8 from J; bases not matched to a gene: 9. The CDR3 reads CASRRQGLREKLFF. CDR3 bases: TGTGCCAGTAGAAGACAGGGCCTTCGGGAAAAACTGTTTTTT.

The CDR3 region has the DNA TGCGCCAGCAGCCAAGACCCGGGACAGGGAAATTCACCCCTCCACTTT. This sequence encodes CASSQDPGQGNSPLHF. This chain connects TRBV4-1 to TRBJ1-6, with TRBD1 matching over 9 bases. V lost 0 bases and J lost 7; bases outside the gene matches: 4. The germline V gene has CDR1 MGHRA and CDR2 YSYEKL. This CDR3 contains 16 residues.

The V call is TRBV7-6, the J call TRBJ1-1; D perhaps matches TRBD1 (5 bases). CDR3 size: 17 residues. Germline loops: CDR1 SGHVS, CDR2 FNYEAQ. The V end lost 1 base, the J end lost 0 bases, and 15 bases lay between the germline ends. The CDR3 spells CASSLGISGLLNTEAFF. The CDR3, as DNA: TGTGCCAGCAGCTTAGGGATCTCGGGACTACTGAACACTGAAGCTTTCTTT.

The gene calls are TRBV10-1 and TRBJ2-1; D perhaps matches TRBD2 (7 bases). Germline CDR1 reads WNHNN; CDR2 reads SYGVQD (reference sequence). The germline V and J ends were trimmed by 2 bases and 4 bases, with 12 bases remaining between them. This CDR3 region has 15 residues. Written as DNA, the CDR3 is TGCGCCAGCAGTGAGCGGGGGGCGACATACAATGAGCAGTTCTTC. Translating gives CASSERGATYNEQFF.

CDR3 nucleotides: TGTGCCAGCAGCTTAGGAGGTCCCCGCCAACGGACCCAGTACTTC. Protein product: CASSLGGPRQRTQYF. The V and J genes are TRBV7-2 and TRBJ2-5; unclear D gene. The CDR3 consists of 15 residues. In germline, CDR1 is SGHTA, CDR2 FQGNSA. Trimming removed 1 base from V and 7 bases from J, with 16 bases in between.

The chain couples TRBV5-8 to TRBJ1-6; 7 nucleotides agree with TRBD1. This CDR3 spans 15 amino acids. Germline V gene sequence: CDR1 SGHTS, CDR2 YDEGEE. Unmatched junction bases numbered 4, after V lost 0 bases and J lost 7 bases. CDR3 DNA sequence: TGTGCCAGCAGCTTGGGGGGACAGAAAAATTCACCCCTCCACTTT. Translation gives CASSLGGQKNSPLHF.

The V and J genes are TRBV4-3 and TRBJ1-5, with 8 bases lining up with TRBD1. The J segment lost 5 bases and the V segment lost 4 bases, leaving 7 bases of the junction unmatched. Germline V CDR1 and CDR2: LGHNA, YSLEER. The CDR3 sequence is 15 residues long. CDR3 in DNA: TGCGCCAGCAGCCGCGGACAGGGAGGGGATCAGCCCCAGCATTTT. This translates into CASSRGQGGDQPQHF.

This chain uses TRBV15 with TRBJ1-2, with D unclear. The CDR3 has 15 residues. V lost 0 bases and J lost 4, with 12 bases in between. Germline CDR1 reads LNHNV; CDR2 reads YYDKDF (reference sequence). CDR3 sequence reads: CATSREQWSLYGYTF. The CDR3 DNA reads TGTGCCACCAGCAGAGAGCAGTGGTCTCTCTATGGCTACACCTTC. Using reference TRBV15 and TRBJ1-2 for the parts outside the CDR3, the full variable domain is DAMVIQNPRYQVTQFGKPVTLSCSQTLNHNVMYWYQQKSSQAPKLLFHYYDKDFNNEADTPDNFQSRRPNTSFCFLDIRSPGLGDTAMYLCATSREQWSLYGYTFGSGTRLTVV.

The CDR3 nucleotides read TGTGCCAGCAGTGAAGCGCTTCTCCAGAGGGAGCAGTTCTTC. Amino acid sequence: CASSEALLQREQFF. The gene calls are TRBV2 and TRBJ2-1; no clear D. This CDR3 comprises 14 residues. The V gene lost 0 bases and the J gene lost 10 bases, with 13 bases spanning the gap. The germline V gene has CDR1 SNHLY and CDR2 FYNNEI.

This chain uses TRBV18 with TRBJ2-1, with TRBD1 matching over 9 bases. CDR1 is KGHSH, CDR2 LQKENI, per germline. The V segment lost 0 bases and the J segment 4 bases; nucleotides outside the gene matches: 4. This CDR3 spans 16 amino acids. DNA of the CDR3: TGTGCCAGCTCACCACCCGGGACAGGGAATTACAATGAGCAGTTCTTC. Residues: CASSPPGTGNYNEQFF.

V and J are TRBV3-1 (or the pseudogene TRBV3-2) and TRBJ2-5; D unresolved. Trimming took off 6 bases at V and 5 bases at J, with 10 bases between the two ends. The CDR3 spans 12 residues. The germline gives CDR1 LGHDT, CDR2 YNNKEL (reference sequence). The CDR3 loop reads CASSKIRETQYF. The CDR3 nucleotides read TGTGCCAGCAGTAAGATCCGGGAGACCCAGTACTTC.

CDR3 sequence: CASRWTGANTEAFF. CDR3 nucleotide sequence: TGTGCCAGCAGGTGGACAGGGGCAAACACTGAAGCTTTCTTT. J is TRBJ1-1 and V is TRBV6-6, with 9 bases that match TRBD1. The V gene's germline CDR1 is MNHNY and CDR2 SVGAGI (reference sequence). The CDR3 is made up of 14 amino acids. Trimming cost V 6 bases and J 2 bases; bases outside gene matches: 4.

The chain combines TRBV12-3 or TRBV12-4 with TRBJ2-3, with D possibly matching TRBD2 (6 bases). Trimming took 7 bases from V and 0 from J, leaving 8 bases between them. CDR3 length: 13 residues. The CDR3 spells CASKRGSTDTQYF. The CDR3 region has the DNA TGTGCCAGCAAACGGGGGAGCACAGATACGCAGTATTTT.

This chain connects TRBV9 to TRBJ1-3, with 8 bases lining up with TRBD1. The V and J ends lost 4 bases and 3 bases, in that order; junction bases with no gene match: 6. Germline V CDR1 and CDR2: SGDLS, YYNGEE. The CDR3 consists of 15 residues. The CDR3 reads CASSLDRVRGNTIYF. The CDR3 DNA reads as TGTGCCAGCAGCTTGGACAGGGTGCGTGGAAACACCATATATTTT.

V and J are TRBV3-1 (or the pseudogene TRBV3-2) and TRBJ1-2; 10 bases align to TRBD1. This CDR3 has 15 residues. V lost 5 bases, J lost 8 bases, and 11 bases stayed unmatched. CDR1 is LGHDT, CDR2 YNNKEL, per germline (reference sequence). The CDR3 DNA sequence: TGTGCCAGCAGCTATTGGAGGGACAGGGGAACGGGCTACACCTTC. The encoded protein is CASSYWRDRGTGYTF.

The chain couples TRBV2 to TRBJ1-5; D uncertain. The CDR3 has 18 amino acids. Germline lookup yields CDR1 SNHLY and CDR2 FYNNEI. Between the trimmed V and J ends, which lost 0 bases and 0 bases, there was a span of 15 bases. CDR3 region: CASSEALLNIYSNQPQHF. The CDR3 nucleotides are TGTGCCAGCAGTGAAGCGCTTTTGAATATCTATAGCAATCAGCCCCAGCATTTT.

V gene TRBV5-1 combines with J gene TRBJ1-1, with D possibly matching TRBD1 (6 bases). The germline gives CDR1 SGHRS, CDR2 YFSETQ. CDR3 length equals 15 residues. Trimming removed 3 bases from V and 6 bases from J, with 18 bases in between. The CDR3 DNA reads TGCGCCAGCAGCTCCGGGACATTTGCGGAGGCTGAAGCTTTCTTT. Its protein is CASSSGTFAEAEAFF.

This clone was recorded only once. The CDR3 DNA reads TGTGCCAGCAGCCCCGGGACTAGCGCGACGAAAAGCTCCTACAATGAGCAGTTCTTC. Amino acids: CASSPGTSATKSSYNEQFF. The genes are TRBV9 and TRBJ2-1; 10 nucleotides align to TRBD2. Germline values: CDR1 SGDLS, CDR2 YYNGEE. Trimming took 4 bases from V and 0 from J; bases not matched to a gene: 13. The CDR3 extends over 19 amino acids.

V and J are TRBV12-5 and TRBJ2-7, with 9 positions matching TRBD1. The germline V gene has CDR1 LGHNT and CDR2 FRNRAP. V trimming: 1 base; J trimming: 6 bases; junction bases outside the gene matches: 4. The CDR3 covers 14 residues. The CDR3 is CASGLGQGGSEQYF. DNA of the CDR3: TGTGCTAGTGGTTTGGGACAGGGGGGTAGCGAGCAGTACTTC. Together with reference TRBV12-5 and TRBJ2-7, the CDR3 gives the full variable domain: DARVTQTPRHKVTEMGQEVTMRCQPILGHNTVFWYRQTMMQGLELLAYFRNRAPLDDSGMPKDRFSAEMPDATLATLKIQPSEPRDSAVYFCASGLGQGGSEQYFGPGTRLTVT.

The chain has TRBV9 and TRBJ1-1; 8 bases are a match to TRBD1. In germline, CDR1 is SGDLS, CDR2 YYNGEE. This CDR3 spans 16 amino acids. The V gene end was trimmed by 3 bases and the J gene end by 2 bases; junction bases not matched to a gene: 9. The CDR3 nucleotides are TGTGCCAGCAGCGCCCGTAGACAGGGGCAAAACACTGAAGCTTTCTTT. Its translation is CASSARRQGQNTEAFF.

V is TRBV10-3 and J is TRBJ1-1, with 9 bases that match TRBD1. The trim removed 5 bases at V and 4 bases at J, leaving 2 bases unmatched. Germline assignment: CDR1 ENHRY and CDR2 SYGVKD. The CDR3 sequence is 13 residues long. DNA of the CDR3: TGTGCCATCAGTACAGGGGGCTTCACTGAAGCTTTCTTT. Its translation: CAISTGGFTEAFF.

This clone appeared a single time. The rearrangement joins TRBV4-2 to TRBJ2-1; 10 nucleotides agree with TRBD2. CDR1 is LGHNA and CDR2 is YNFKEQ in the germline V gene. This CDR3 contains 19 residues. V trimming: 0 bases; J trimming: 2 bases; junction bases outside the gene matches: 10. For the CDR3, the DNA is TGTGCCAGCAGCCAAGATAGAACTAGCGGGGCTCCCACCTACAATGAGCAGTTCTTC. It translates to CASSQDRTSGAPTYNEQFF.

This clone was seen a single time. The chain joins TRBV6-5 to TRBJ2-3; TRBD2 matches at 8 bases. The V gene end was trimmed by 6 bases and the J gene end by 2 bases; junction bases not matched to a gene: 7. Per the germline V gene, CDR1 is MNHEY and CDR2 is SVGAGI. The CDR3 is 15 residues long. The CDR3, as DNA: TGTGCCAGCAGACCAGCGGGGGCAAACACAGATACGCAGTATTTT. Translation gives CASRPAGANTDTQYF.

This chain links TRBV23-1 with TRBJ2-5, with 12 bases fitting TRBD2. TRBV23-1 is an ORF, with its function uncertain. The CDR3 has 21 amino acids. J lost 5 bases, V lost 4 bases, and 23 bases had no gene match. This CDR3 reads CASSLSHRILAGGRARETQYF. DNA for the CDR3: TGCGCCAGCAGTCTCTCCCACCGAATACTAGCGGGGGGCAGAGCAAGGGAGACCCAGTACTTC.